The 7 T cell receptor beta chains presented below share a single source sample, sequenced in a study of cytomegalovirus exposure and HLA in healthy donors. Primers for the PCR totalled 60 Vbeta and 13 Jbeta. Measured with immunoSEQ multiplex PCR; TCRdb has only the in-frame clones, and not every one. The sample gives about 150,000 clones, 80% of which show up once; 5.5% to 6.5% is in the top ten. Source material: PBMCs. Source of these receptors: a woman aged 40-49 years in good health and CMV-seropositive.

The rearrangement links TRBV5-6 to TRBJ2-1; 9 bases are a match to TRBD1. CDR1 SGHDT and CDR2 YYEEEE come from the germline V gene. The CDR3 totals 16 residues. V shed 2 bases and J 2 bases; nucleotides not matched to a gene: 5. This CDR3 reads CASSFGTGSAYNEQFF. The CDR3 nucleotides are TGTGCCAGCAGCTTCGGGACAGGGAGCGCCTACAATGAGCAGTTCTTC.

This chain links TRBV10-1 with TRBJ2-2; possibly TRBD1 for D (6 bases). The germline V and J ends were trimmed by 4 bases and 1 base, with 10 bases remaining between them. The CDR3 is made up of 15 amino acids. Germline CDR1 WNHNN, CDR2 SYGVQD (reference sequence). The CDR3 nucleotides read TGCGCCAGCAGTGCTACAGGGATGAACACCGGGGAGCTGTTTTTT. Translated: CASSATGMNTGELFF.

V and J are TRBV7-3 and TRBJ2-5, with 12 bases matching TRBD2. Germline V gives CDR1 SGHTA, CDR2 FQGTGA. J gave up 2 bases and V 5 bases, and 3 bases lay outside the gene matches. CDR3 length: 15 residues. For the CDR3, the DNA is TGTGCCAGCAGCCACGGACTAGCGGGACAAGAGACCCAGTACTTC. Its protein is CASSHGLAGQETQYF. Full variable domain (missing parts from reference TRBV7-3 and TRBJ2-5): GAGVSQTPSNKVTEKGKYVELRCDPISGHTALYWYRQSLGQGPEFLIYFQGTGAADDSGLPNDRFFAVRPEGSVSTLKIQRTERGDSAVYLCASSHGLAGQETQYFGPGTRLLVL.

The chain joins TRBV18 to TRBJ2-5, with D maybe TRBD1 (6 bases). V lost 2 bases and J 4 bases, leaving 11 bases between the germline ends. The CDR3 totals 14 residues. Per the germline V gene, CDR1 is KGHSH and CDR2 is LQKENI. CDR3: CASSPSRGRETQYF. The CDR3 bases are TGTGCCAGCTCACCAAGCAGGGGCCGAGAGACCCAGTACTTC.

This clone was found once. The V gene is TRBV10-2, the J gene TRBJ2-3; D may be TRBD2 (6 bases). The V end lost 0 bases, the J end lost 4 bases, and 11 bases lay between the germline ends. The V gene's germline CDR1 is WSHSY and CDR2 SAAADI. There are 15 residues in the CDR3. The DNA of the CDR3 is TGCGCCAGCAGTGAGTCGTCTAGCGCCCCAGATACGCAGTATTTT. Translation gives CASSESSSAPDTQYF.

This sequence joins TRBV6-4 and TRBJ2-3, with 7 bases that match TRBD2. The CDR3 extends over 15 amino acids. After removal of 4 bases from V and 9 bases from J, the junction contained 13 bases not matched to a gene. Looked up from germline, CDR1 is MRHNA and CDR2 is SNTAGT. The CDR3 DNA reads as TGTGCCAGCAGTGCCGCTAGCGGTTTCCCGTGGACGCAGTATTTT. Translation: CASSAASGFPWTQYF.

The chain links TRBV9 to TRBJ2-3, with D maybe TRBD2 (6 bases). V gave up 3 bases and J gave up 0 bases, with 14 bases separating them. CDR3 length: 16 residues. Germline V CDR1 and CDR2: SGDLS, YYNGEE. CDR3 amino acids: CASSAGRRASTDTQYF. The CDR3 coding sequence is TGTGCCAGCAGCGCCGGAAGGAGGGCTAGCACAGATACGCAGTATTTT.